This T cell receptor beta chain was obtained from a study of pediatric ulcerative colitis. Study-level points and caveats: Repertoires came from total lymphocyte DNA, so rare subsets like regulatory T cells may be missed. Two rectal clonotypes were found only in ulcerative colitis patients, all of them. Substantially fewer templates came from a couple of patients' blood samples.

The blood sample was taken during the colonoscopy visit. For this clone: Its antigen is not identified.

TCRdb's copy holds only in-frame clones and misses some; the assay was immunoSEQ multiplex PCR. The sample lists around 10,000 clones; 88% were seen once. This CDR3 contains 13 residues. The J segment lost 7 bases and the V segment lost 7 bases, leaving 12 bases of the junction unmatched. The germline gives CDR1 SQVTM, CDR2 ANQGSEA. The chain employs TRBV29-1 and TRBJ2-5; 7 bases fit TRBD1. Sequencing was performed on blood. The source is a girl between 10 and 17 years old with moderate ulcerative colitis. CDR3 DNA: TGCAGCGCCCGGGACAGTCAAAGTCCGACCCAGTACTTC. Translated: CSARDSQSPTQYF.